These 15 T cell receptor beta chains were all obtained from the same sample, sequenced in a study of T cell repertoires in cytomegalovirus infection. These TCRs' antigens remain unknown. TCRdb independently ran MiXCR on the reads; one entry per CDR3 protein. The data show some 920,000 distinct CDR3 sequences, around 32% seen once. The starting material was cultured CD8+ T cells from PBMCs, obtained from culture after CMV antigen stimulation. Receptors originate from a human donor in good health (CMV status not recorded). Some clones in this sample may be carry-over from other donors' samples.

The rearrangement uses TRBV20-1 and TRBJ2-1; 8 bases align to TRBD1. This CDR3 has 18 residues. Germline CDR1 reads DFQATT; CDR2 reads SNEGSKA (reference sequence). Trimming took 0 bases from V and 4 from J; bases not matched to a gene: 14. The CDR3 sequence is CSARDQKAQGVQYNEQFF. The DNA of the CDR3 is TGCAGTGCTAGAGATCAGAAAGCACAGGGGGTCCAATACAATGAGCAGTTCTTC.

The chain links TRBV24-1 to TRBJ1-1, with D uncertain. Germline V lookup: CDR1 KGHDR, CDR2 SFDVKD. The CDR3 has 12 amino acids. The V end was cut by 5 bases, the J end by 10 bases, with 13 bases between. The CDR3 DNA reads TGTGCCACCAGTGCCCCGTGGACGGCAGCTTTCTTT. This gives the protein CATSAPWTAAFF.

Points on this clonotype: Because it lacks the conserved phenylalanine or tryptophan at the end, this CDR3 is likely a read error. CDR3 region: CASTRTSGGTRADTQYL. CDR3 in DNA: TGTGCCAGCACCAGGACTAGCGGGGGGACCAGGGCAGATACGCAGTATCTT. This sequence joins TRBV12-3 or TRBV12-4 and TRBJ2-3, with 14 positions matching TRBD2. Trimming cost V 7 bases and J 4 bases; bases outside gene matches: 10. This CDR3 is built from 17 residues.

Concerning this clonotype itself: A single base separates this from a much larger clone, so it may be a read error. V is TRBV7-6 and J is TRBJ1-1; D gene unclear. CDR1 SGHVS and CDR2 FNYEAQ come from the germline V gene. The CDR3 length is 14 residues. Trimming cost V 7 bases and J 3 bases, with 15 bases left between them. CDR3 DNA sequence: TGTGCCAGCAACGGTAAGGACGGCTACACTGAAGCTTTCTTT. Translating gives CASNGKDGYTEAFF.

The rearrangement uses TRBV9 and TRBJ2-3; 9 positions agree with TRBD2. The V and J ends lost 3 bases and 1 base, in that order; junction bases with no gene match: 6. Germline V gene data show CDR1 as SGDLS and CDR2 as YYNGEE. This CDR3 has 16 residues. The CDR3 region has the DNA TGTGCCAGCAGCGCAAGACTAGCGGTGGGCACAGATACGCAGTATTTT. Translated: CASSARLAVGTDTQYF.

This clonotype has just a few counts. This chain uses TRBV28 with TRBJ2-5, with D unresolved. The CDR3 is 14 amino acids. Germline CDR1 is MDHEN and CDR2 is SYDVKM. Trimming took 9 bases from V and 5 from J, leaving 19 bases between them. This CDR3 is CASAPRDGQETQYF. CDR3 DNA sequence: TGTGCCAGTGCCCCTAGGGATGGGCAGGAGACCCAGTACTTC.

The chain joins TRBV5-6 to TRBJ2-3, with a tentative D call TRBD1 (6 bases). V shed 2 bases and J shed 6 bases, with 19 bases lying between them. The CDR3 spans 16 residues. Germline loops: CDR1 SGHDT, CDR2 YYEEEE. The CDR3 reads CASSLQGPVLLDTQYF. The DNA of the CDR3 is TGTGCCAGCAGCTTACAGGGTCCTGTACTCCTGGATACGCAGTATTTT. Filled out from reference TRBV5-6 and TRBJ2-3, the complete variable domain reads DAGVTQSPTHLIKTRGQQVTLRCSPKSGHDTVSWYQQALGQGPQFIFQYYEEEERQRGNFPDRFSGHQFPNYSSELNVNALLLGDSALYLCASSLQGPVLLDTQYFGPGTRLTVL.

The chain links TRBV28 to TRBJ2-7, with D possibly TRBD2 on 5 matching bases. CDR3 size: 13 residues. With 3 bases removed from V and 2 bases from J, the gap between germline ends came to 8 bases. Germline V gene lookup returns CDR1 MDHEN and CDR2 SYDVKM. The CDR3 region is CASSFGRTYEQYV. For the CDR3, the DNA is TGTGCCAGCAGTTTTGGGAGAACCTACGAGCAGTACGTC.

The J gene is TRBJ2-1, the V gene TRBV5-4; perhaps D is TRBD1 or TRBD2 (5 bases each). CDR1 is SGHNT and CDR2 is YYREEE in the germline V gene (reference sequence). V was clipped by 3 bases and J by 9 bases, with 19 bases between them. This CDR3 contains 15 residues. In DNA form, the CDR3 reads TGTGCCAGCAGCTCTGATGGGACGGCCGAGGGTGAGCAGTTCTTC. It codes for CASSSDGTAEGEQFF.

Only a few counts were recorded for this clonotype. V is TRBV7-9 and J is TRBJ1-2; maybe TRBD1 (6 bases). Germline V CDR1 and CDR2: SEHNR, FQNEAQ (reference sequence). The CDR3 extends over 14 amino acids. The V end was cut by 0 bases, the J end by 8 bases, with 13 bases between. In DNA form, the CDR3 reads TGTGCCAGCAGCTTAGCCGGGGGCTCTGTCGGCTACACCTTC. This codes for CASSLAGGSVGYTF.

This clonotype has more than one count but fewer than ten. This chain links TRBV4-3 with TRBJ2-7; D perhaps matches TRBD1 (5 bases). Germline V gene lookup returns CDR1 LGHNA and CDR2 YSLEER. The CDR3 runs 14 residues. V lost 0 bases and J lost 2, with 8 bases in between. CDR3 sequence reads: CASSQDLGAYEQYV. CDR3 nucleotide sequence: TGCGCCAGCAGCCAAGATTTAGGGGCCTACGAGCAGTACGTC.

Of note for this clonotype: It may be a read error: a sequence one base away is much more abundant. The chain couples TRBV6-1 to TRBJ2-3; D gene ambiguous. Germline lookup yields CDR1 MNHNS and CDR2 SASEGT. The CDR3 extends over 13 amino acids. The CDR3 protein is CASAETSTDMQYF. As DNA, the CDR3 is TGTGCCAGCGCAGAAACAAGCACAGATATGCAGTATTTT.

This clonotype occurred a few times. This chain's CDR3 is CAGLKGNTIYF. CDR3 sequence (DNA): TGTGCCGGATTGAAAGGAAACACCATATATTTT. The V gene is TRBV7-9, the J gene TRBJ1-3; no clear D. The V end lost 11 bases, the J end lost 4 bases, and 9 bases lay between the germline ends. The germline gives CDR1 SEHNR, CDR2 FQNEAQ (reference sequence). This CDR3 has 11 amino acids.

This clonotype was seen only a few times. This chain joins TRBV12-3 or TRBV12-4 and TRBJ2-2; D tentatively fits TRBD1 or TRBD2 (5 bases each). V was shortened by 3 bases and J by 3 bases, with 11 bases between the two germline ends. The CDR3 has 15 residues. CDR3 coding DNA: TGTGCCAGCAGTTTTATATTGGGGGACACCGGGGAGCTGTTTTTT. Translated, it gives CASSFILGDTGELFF.

This clonotype showed up just a few times. The chain has TRBV19 and TRBJ1-1, with 8 bases matching TRBD1. V gave up 6 bases and J gave up 6 bases; unmatched junction bases: 6. This CDR3 region has 13 residues. CDR1 and CDR2 (germline): LNHDA, SQIVND (reference sequence). CDR3 nucleotide sequence: TGTGCCAGTAGCAAGGACAGGGTTGCTGAAGCTTTCTTT. Translated, it gives CASSKDRVAEAFF.